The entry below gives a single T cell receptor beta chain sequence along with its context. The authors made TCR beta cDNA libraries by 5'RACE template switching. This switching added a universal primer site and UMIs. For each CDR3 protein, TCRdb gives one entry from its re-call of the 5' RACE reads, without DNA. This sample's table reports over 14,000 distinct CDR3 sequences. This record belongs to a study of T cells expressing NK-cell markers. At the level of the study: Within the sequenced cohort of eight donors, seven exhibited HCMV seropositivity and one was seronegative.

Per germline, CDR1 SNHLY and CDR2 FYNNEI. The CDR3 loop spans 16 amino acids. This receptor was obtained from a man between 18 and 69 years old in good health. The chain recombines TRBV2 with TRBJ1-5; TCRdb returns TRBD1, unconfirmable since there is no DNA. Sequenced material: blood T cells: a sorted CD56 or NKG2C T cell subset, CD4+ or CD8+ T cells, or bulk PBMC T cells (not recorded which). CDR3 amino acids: CASSEGRGASNQPQHF.